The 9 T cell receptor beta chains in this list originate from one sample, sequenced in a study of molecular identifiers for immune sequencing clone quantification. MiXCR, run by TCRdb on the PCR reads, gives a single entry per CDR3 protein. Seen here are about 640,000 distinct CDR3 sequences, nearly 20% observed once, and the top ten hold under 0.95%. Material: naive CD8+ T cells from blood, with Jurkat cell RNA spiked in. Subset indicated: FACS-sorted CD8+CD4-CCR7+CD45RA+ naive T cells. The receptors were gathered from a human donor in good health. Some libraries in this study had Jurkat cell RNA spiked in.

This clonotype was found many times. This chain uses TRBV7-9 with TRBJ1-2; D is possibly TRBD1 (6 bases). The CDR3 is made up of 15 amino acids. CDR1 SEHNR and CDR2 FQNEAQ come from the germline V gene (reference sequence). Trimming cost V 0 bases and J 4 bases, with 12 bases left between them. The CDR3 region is CASSLAGRGGYGYTF. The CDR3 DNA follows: TGTGCCAGCAGCTTAGCGGGCAGGGGAGGCTATGGCTACACCTTC.

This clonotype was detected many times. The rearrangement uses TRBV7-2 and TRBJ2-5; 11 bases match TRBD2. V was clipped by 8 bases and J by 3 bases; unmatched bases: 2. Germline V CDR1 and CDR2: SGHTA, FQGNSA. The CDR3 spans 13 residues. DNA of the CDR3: TGTGCCAGCGGGGGACTAGCGGAAGAGACCCAGTACTTC. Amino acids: CASGGLAEETQYF.

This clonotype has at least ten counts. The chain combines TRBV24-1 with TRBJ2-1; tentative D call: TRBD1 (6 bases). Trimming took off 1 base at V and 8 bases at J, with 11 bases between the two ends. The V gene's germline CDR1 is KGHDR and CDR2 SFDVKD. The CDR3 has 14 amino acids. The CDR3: CATSDFSGVDEQFF. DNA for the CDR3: TGTGCCACCAGTGATTTCTCAGGGGTTGATGAGCAGTTCTTC.

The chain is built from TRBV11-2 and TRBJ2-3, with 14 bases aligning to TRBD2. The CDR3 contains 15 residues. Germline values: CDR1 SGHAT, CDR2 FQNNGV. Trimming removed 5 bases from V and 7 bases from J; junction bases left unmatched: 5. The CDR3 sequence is CASSEGTSGRNTQYF. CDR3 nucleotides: TGTGCCAGCAGCGAGGGGACTAGCGGGAGAAATACGCAGTATTTT.

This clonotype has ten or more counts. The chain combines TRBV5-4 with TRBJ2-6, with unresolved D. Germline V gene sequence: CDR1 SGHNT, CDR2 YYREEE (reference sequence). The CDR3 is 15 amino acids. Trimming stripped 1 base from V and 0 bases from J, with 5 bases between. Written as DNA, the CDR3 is TGTGCCAGCAGCTTGACCAGCTCTGGGGCCAACGTCCTGACTTTC. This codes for CASSLTSSGANVLTF.

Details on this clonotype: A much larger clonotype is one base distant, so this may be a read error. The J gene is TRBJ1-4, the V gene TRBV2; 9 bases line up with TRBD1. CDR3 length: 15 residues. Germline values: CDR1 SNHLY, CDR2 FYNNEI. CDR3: CVSRAGTGINEKLFF. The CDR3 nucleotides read TGTGTCAGCAGAGCCGGGACAGGGATTAATGAAAAACTGTTTTTT.

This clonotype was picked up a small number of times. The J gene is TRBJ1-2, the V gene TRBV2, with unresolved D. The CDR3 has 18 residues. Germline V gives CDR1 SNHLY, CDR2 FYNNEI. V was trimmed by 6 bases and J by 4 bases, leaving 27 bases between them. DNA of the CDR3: TGTGCCAGCAGCAAGCACATTTCGGAGGGCAGCTTGCCCTATGGCTACACCTTC. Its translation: CASSKHISEGSLPYGYTF. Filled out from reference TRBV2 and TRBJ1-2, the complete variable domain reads EPEVTQTPSHQVTQMGQEVILRCVPISNHLYFYWYRQILGQKVEFLVSFYNNEISEKSEIFDDQFSVERPDGSNFTLKIRSTKLEDSAMYFCASSKHISEGSLPYGYTFGSGTRLTVV.

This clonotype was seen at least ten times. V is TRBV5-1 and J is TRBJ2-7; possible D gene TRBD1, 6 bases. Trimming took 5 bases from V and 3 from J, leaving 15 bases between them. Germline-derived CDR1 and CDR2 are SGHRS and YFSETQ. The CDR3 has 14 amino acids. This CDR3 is CASSFPGQHYEQYF. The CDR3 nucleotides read TGCGCCAGCAGTTTCCCCGGACAGCACTACGAGCAGTACTTC.

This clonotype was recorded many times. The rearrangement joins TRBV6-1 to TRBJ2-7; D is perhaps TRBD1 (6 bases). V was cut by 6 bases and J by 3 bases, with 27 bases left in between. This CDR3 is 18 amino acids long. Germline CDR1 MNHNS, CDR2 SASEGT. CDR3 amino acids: CASRAATGQLVLDYEQYF. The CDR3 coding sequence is TGTGCCAGCAGGGCGGCTACAGGGCAGTTGGTTTTGGACTACGAGCAGTACTTC.